These 10 T cell receptor beta chains originate from one sample sequenced in a study of T-cell memory formation after mild COVID-19. TCRdb reprocessed the 5' RACE reads with MiXCR, giving one entry per CDR3 protein. The sample shows 350,000 or so distinct CDR3 sequences, around 20% of them seen only once. The specimen sequenced was PBMCs or a T cell subset sorted from them (not recorded which). The source is a man in his late teens or twenties who had mild COVID-19 (a few samples of this study predate the infection). Cell type and time point are not known.

This chain connects TRBV12-3 or TRBV12-4 to TRBJ1-4, with D unclear. The CDR3 is 13 residues long. V gave up 4 bases and J gave up 7 bases, with 10 bases separating them. This chain's CDR3 is CASSSGSREKLFF. The CDR3 coding sequence is TGTGCCAGCAGTTCGGGGAGTCGTGAAAAACTGTTTTTT.

The chain has TRBV7-7 and TRBJ2-1; D perhaps matches TRBD2 (7 bases). This CDR3 has 15 amino acids. The germline V and J ends were trimmed by 2 bases and 5 bases, with 13 bases remaining between them. Per germline, CDR1 SSHAT and CDR2 FNYEAQ (reference sequence). The chain's CDR3 is CASSLSWGGHNEQFF. CDR3 nucleotide sequence: TGTGCCAGCAGCTTATCGTGGGGGGGCCACAATGAGCAGTTCTTC.

This clonotype was detected only a few times. The chain recombines TRBV6-2 or TRBV6-3 with TRBJ2-3; D remains unclear. Germline V gene sequence: CDR1 MNHEY, CDR2 SVGEGT. The CDR3 loop spans 12 amino acids. V was cut by 4 bases and J by 10 bases, with 12 bases left in between. CDR3: CASSSRRFAQYF. CDR3 bases: TGTGCCAGCAGTTCCCGGCGGTTTGCGCAGTATTTT.

Only a few counts were recorded for this clonotype. The chain joins TRBV5-1 to TRBJ2-3, with 11 bases aligning to TRBD2. Trimming removed 4 bases from V and 0 bases from J; junction bases left unmatched: 4. The CDR3 contains 16 residues. Germline CDR1 is SGHRS and CDR2 is YFSETQ. The CDR3 coding sequence is TGCGCCAGCAGCGTGGGACTAGCGGTTAGCACAGATACGCAGTATTTT. It translates to CASSVGLAVSTDTQYF.

This clonotype was detected only a few times. The chain recombines TRBV4-1 with TRBJ2-3; D is perhaps TRBD2 (5 bases). Looked up from germline, CDR1 is MGHRA and CDR2 is YSYEKL. Between the trimmed V and J ends, which lost 0 bases and 0 bases, there was a span of 10 bases. The CDR3 runs to 16 residues. The CDR3: CASSQEGRPSTDTQYF. The CDR3 DNA reads as TGCGCCAGCAGCCAAGAGGGGAGACCTAGCACAGATACGCAGTATTTT.

This clonotype turned up a few times. V and J are TRBV7-9 and TRBJ2-1, with D perhaps matching TRBD1 (6 bases). CDR3 length: 14 amino acids. The germline gives CDR1 SEHNR, CDR2 FQNEAQ (reference sequence). V dropped 4 bases and J dropped 10 bases, with 17 bases sitting between them. Here the CDR3 DNA reads TGTGCCAGCAGCTCTACGATCTTAGGACAGGAGCAGTTCTTC. It specifies CASSSTILGQEQFF.

This chain connects TRBV7-2 to TRBJ1-6; D not certain. The CDR3 is made up of 12 amino acids. Germline values: CDR1 SGHTA, CDR2 FQGNSA. Trimming left V 1 base short and J 10 bases short, with 5 bases between. DNA of the CDR3: TGTGCCAGCAGCTTAGTACGCTCACCCCTCCACTTT. Its protein product is CASSLVRSPLHF.

This clonotype was picked up a small number of times. The gene calls are TRBV6-5 and TRBJ2-1; unclear D gene. V lost 0 bases and J 6 bases, leaving 3 bases between the germline ends. Per germline, CDR1 MNHEY and CDR2 SVGAGI. CDR3 length: 12 amino acids. CDR3 in amino acids: CASSYSGNEQFF. CDR3 in DNA: TGTGCCAGCAGTTACTCGGGCAATGAGCAGTTCTTC.

This clonotype was counted a few times. This chain connects TRBV9 to TRBJ2-3, with D unclear. The CDR3 spans 13 residues. V gave up 1 base and J gave up 2 bases, with 5 bases separating them. CDR1 and CDR2 from the germline V gene are SGDLS and YYNGEE. This CDR3 is CASSVSTTDTQYF. For the CDR3, the DNA is TGTGCCAGCAGCGTATCAACCACAGATACGCAGTATTTT.

V is TRBV20-1 and J is TRBJ2-3, with D possibly TRBD1 on 6 matching bases. CDR1 DFQATT and CDR2 SNEGSKA come from the germline V gene (reference sequence). The V end lost 4 bases, the J end lost 0 bases, and 8 bases lay between the germline ends. CDR3 length equals 13 residues. CDR3 amino acids: CSANRASTDTQYF. CDR3 nucleotides: TGCAGTGCTAACAGGGCTAGCACAGATACGCAGTATTTT.